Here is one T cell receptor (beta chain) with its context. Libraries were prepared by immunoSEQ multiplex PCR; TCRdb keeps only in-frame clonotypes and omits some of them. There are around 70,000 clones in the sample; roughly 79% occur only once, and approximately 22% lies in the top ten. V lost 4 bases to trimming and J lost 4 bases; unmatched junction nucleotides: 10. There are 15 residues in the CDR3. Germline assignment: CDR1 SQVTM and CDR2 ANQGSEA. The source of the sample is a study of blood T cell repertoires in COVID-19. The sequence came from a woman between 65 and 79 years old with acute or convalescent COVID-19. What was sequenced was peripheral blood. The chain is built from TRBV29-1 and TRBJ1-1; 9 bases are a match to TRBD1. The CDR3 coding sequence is TGCAGCGTTGGGAAGACAGGGGGATCCGGCACTGAAGCTTTCTTT. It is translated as CSVGKTGGSGTEAFF.